Each of the 31 T cell receptor beta chains below was sequenced from the same sample in a study of beta chain features in type 1 diabetes. Antigens of these TCRs are unknown. General study points: Shorter TCRB CDR3s, moderately but significantly so, were found in Type 1 diabetes patients in all four CD4+ subsets.

The study reverse transcribed the entire isolated RNA, so it sequenced expressed TCRB transcripts. Produced via immunoSEQ multiplex PCR; TCRdb's table is partial and in-frame only. This sample has some 27,000 clones; roughly 61% occur once, and the top ten carry 2.4%. The specimen was Tregs from blood. All receptors derive from a woman aged 25 to 39 with type 1 diabetes.

This clone was counted a few times. The chain recombines TRBV6-5 with TRBJ1-2; TRBD1 is a possible D gene (5 bases). CDR3 length: 13 amino acids. Germline CDR1 reads MNHEY; CDR2 reads SVGAGI. V gave up 10 bases and J gave up 7 bases, with 19 bases separating them. Here the CDR3 DNA reads TGTGCCACGACGCCGACAGCGCCTGGTGGCTACACCTTC. As protein: CATTPTAPGGYTF.

The chain carries TRBV7-3 and TRBJ2-1, with TRBD2 as a possible D gene (6 bases). From germline, CDR1 is SGHTA and CDR2 FQGTGA. CDR3 length equals 14 residues. The V end was cut by 2 bases, the J end by 2 bases, with 7 bases between. CDR3 nucleotides: TGTGCCAGCAGCTTAGCGGGAACCTACAATGAGCAGTTCTTC. This encodes CASSLAGTYNEQFF.

The chain recombines TRBV6-1 with TRBJ1-5, with D possibly matching TRBD1 (6 bases). V lost 1 base, J lost 5 bases, and 15 bases lay in between. The germline V gene has CDR1 MNHNS and CDR2 SASEGT. This CDR3 contains 16 residues. The CDR3 sequence: CASSEGPGEIHQPQHF. CDR3 DNA sequence: TGTGCCAGCAGTGAAGGCCCAGGGGAAATCCATCAGCCCCAGCATTTT.

CDR3 loop: CASSVSGQPNQPQHF. CDR3 DNA sequence: TGCGCCAGCAGTGTGTCTGGGCAGCCCAATCAGCCCCAGCATTTT. V usage is TRBV10-2 and J usage is TRBJ1-5; D is undetermined. The CDR3 has 15 residues. Germline V gene sequence: CDR1 WSHSY, CDR2 SAAADI. V dropped 4 bases and J dropped 3 bases, with 13 bases sitting between them.

The V and J genes are TRBV4-1 and TRBJ1-1; 9 bases are a match to TRBD1. The CDR3 spans 14 residues. Looked up from germline, CDR1 is MGHRA and CDR2 is YSYEKL. Trimming took 3 bases from V and 11 from J; bases not matched to a gene: 10. The CDR3 DNA sequence: TGCGCCAGCAGCCAGAACAGGGGGCTTCTTTTCGCTTTCTTT. This sequence encodes CASSQNRGLLFAFF.

This clone was counted between two and nine times. This rearrangement joins TRBV27 to TRBJ1-1, with D unclear. The CDR3 totals 14 residues. Trimming left V 4 bases short and J 3 bases short, with 12 bases between. Germline V CDR1 and CDR2: MNHEY, SMNVEV (reference sequence). In DNA, the CDR3 is TGTGCCAGCAGTTCTCGTTTCGTCGACACTGAAGCTTTCTTT. Translating gives CASSSRFVDTEAFF.

This chain uses TRBV7-2 with TRBJ1-5; weak D call: TRBD1 (6 bases). The CDR3 is 14 residues long. Looked up from germline, CDR1 is SGHTA and CDR2 is FQGNSA. V lost 3 bases to trimming and J lost 6 bases, with 12 bases between them. This chain's CDR3 is CASSLQGMGQPQHF. Written as DNA, the CDR3 is TGTGCCAGCAGCTTGCAGGGGATGGGTCAGCCCCAGCATTTT.

This chain links TRBV6-1 with TRBJ2-3; the D gene is possibly TRBD1 (5 bases). Per germline, CDR1 MNHNS and CDR2 SASEGT. The germline V and J ends were trimmed by 6 bases and 0 bases, with 10 bases remaining between them. This CDR3 is built from 14 residues. The CDR3 loop reads CASREQGSTDTQYF. For the CDR3, the DNA is TGTGCCAGCAGGGAGCAGGGTAGCACAGATACGCAGTATTTT.

The J gene is TRBJ1-3, the V gene TRBV9; no clear D. Germline values: CDR1 SGDLS, CDR2 YYNGEE. This CDR3 has 15 residues. The V gene lost 3 bases and the J gene lost 2 bases, with 12 bases spanning the gap. This CDR3 is CASSAPPGTGNTIYF. The DNA of the CDR3 is TGTGCCAGCAGCGCCCCCCCGGGTACTGGAAACACCATATATTTT.

The rearrangement uses TRBV6-1 and TRBJ1-1, with D perhaps matching TRBD1 (5 bases). Germline values: CDR1 MNHNS, CDR2 SASEGT. The V end was cut by 6 bases, the J end by 1 base, with 15 bases between. The CDR3 totals 15 residues. The chain's CDR3 is CASSAGGAGNTEAFF. Here the CDR3 DNA reads TGTGCCAGCAGCGCCGGGGGAGCGGGGAACACTGAAGCTTTCTTT.

The chain recombines TRBV6-6 with TRBJ1-1; TRBD1 matches at 7 bases. The CDR3 spans 13 residues. Germline V CDR1 and CDR2: MNHNY, SVGAGI (reference sequence). Germline trimming cut 5 bases from V and 4 bases from J; bases unmatched to any gene: 4. The CDR3 protein is CASSPTGFTEAFF. CDR3 nucleotide sequence: TGTGCCAGCAGTCCGACAGGGTTCACTGAAGCTTTCTTT.

This clone has a handful of counts. The rearrangement links TRBV4-1 to TRBJ1-4; D is uncertain. V was shortened by 3 bases and J by 8 bases, with 16 bases between the two germline ends. The CDR3 consists of 15 residues. Germline assignment: CDR1 MGHRA and CDR2 YSYEKL. CDR3 in DNA: TGCGCCAGCAGCCATGGCGGGGAATCTGGGGAAAAACTGTTTTTT. It codes for CASSHGGESGEKLFF.

This clone was seen a handful of times. This chain connects TRBV28 to TRBJ1-5, with D perhaps matching TRBD1 (5 bases). This CDR3 contains 14 residues. Germline CDR1 MDHEN, CDR2 SYDVKM. Trimming removed 3 bases at V and 8 bases at J, with 14 bases between. The CDR3 loop reads CASSFFLGGEPQHF. In DNA form, the CDR3 reads TGTGCCAGCAGTTTCTTCTTGGGAGGGGAGCCCCAGCATTTT.

The rearrangement links TRBV7-8 to TRBJ1-5; 8 positions match TRBD1. The germline V gene encodes CDR1 SGHVS and CDR2 FQNEAQ. The CDR3 has 18 residues. V lost 1 base to trimming and J lost 3 bases; unmatched junction nucleotides: 11. The CDR3 sequence is CASSLVWGQVLDNQPQHF. CDR3 coding DNA: TGTGCCAGCAGCTTAGTTTGGGGACAGGTTCTCGACAATCAGCCCCAGCATTTT. The variable domain in full, with the rest retrieved from reference TRBV7-8 and TRBJ1-5, is GAGVSQSPRYKVAKRGQDVALRCDPISGHVSLFWYQQALGQGPEFLTYFQNEAQLDKSGLPSDRFFAERPEGSVSTLKIQRTQQEDSAVYLCASSLVWGQVLDNQPQHFGDGTRLSIL.

The gene calls are TRBV18 and TRBJ2-1, with 9 positions matching TRBD1. The CDR3 has 13 amino acids. The junction had 7 bases not matched to a gene; V was cut back by 10 bases and J by 6 bases. CDR1 and CDR2 from the germline V gene are KGHSH and LQKENI. The CDR3 is CATLDRGVNEQFF. In nucleotides, the CDR3 is TGTGCCACTCTGGACAGGGGAGTCAATGAGCAGTTCTTC.

In this sample, this clone turned up a few times. The same CDR3 also results from other DNA sequences found in this sample. DNA of the CDR3: TGTGCCAGCAGCTTGGGACTAGCGGGGTACGAGCAGTACTTC. It translates to CASSLGLAGYEQYF. The chain couples TRBV11-2 to TRBJ2-7; 13 nucleotides align to TRBD2. CDR1 and CDR2 (germline): SGHAT, FQNNGV. The CDR3 spans 14 residues. With 3 bases clipped from V and 4 bases from J, the junction kept 0 bases outside the gene matches. Based on the CDR3 plus reference TRBV11-2 and TRBJ2-7, the full variable domain is EAGVAQSPRYKIIEKRQSVAFWCNPISGHATLYWYQQILGQGPKLLIQFQNNGVVDDSQLPKDRFSAERLKGVDSTLKIQPAKLEDSAVYLCASSLGLAGYEQYFGPGTRLTVT.

The rearrangement joins TRBV6-1 to TRBJ2-5; 10 bases match TRBD2. TRBJ2-7 explains the end of the DNA better; the J call may be wrong. The CDR3 is made up of 15 amino acids. Germline lookup yields CDR1 MNHNS and CDR2 SASEGT. CDR3 protein: CASRLGTSEGYEQYF. In DNA, the CDR3 is TGTGCCAGCAGATTAGGGACTAGCGAAGGCTACGAGCAGTACTTC.

The gene calls are TRBV18 and TRBJ2-1; TRBD2 agrees at 13 bases. CDR1 and CDR2 (germline): KGHSH, LQKENI. V lost 5 bases to trimming and J lost 8 bases; unmatched junction nucleotides: 9. This CDR3 contains 16 residues. CDR3 amino acids: CASSFSGTSGTYEQFF. The DNA for the CDR3 is TGTGCCAGCTCATTTTCCGGGACTAGCGGGACATATGAGCAGTTCTTC.

The genes are TRBV19 and TRBJ1-5; D remains ambiguous. V was pared by 7 bases and J by 3 bases, with 13 bases between. The CDR3 contains 14 residues. CDR1 LNHDA and CDR2 SQIVND come from the germline V gene (reference sequence). The CDR3 region is CASKPWQDNQPQHF. The CDR3 nucleotides read TGTGCCAGTAAGCCGTGGCAGGACAATCAGCCCCAGCATTTT.

V is TRBV6-4 and J is TRBJ2-3; 8 nucleotides align to TRBD2. Trimming took 5 bases from V and 3 from J; bases not matched to a gene: 10. This CDR3 spans 16 amino acids. The germline gives CDR1 MRHNA, CDR2 SNTAGT. The CDR3 DNA follows: TGTGCCAGCAGTCGAGGGCCGACTAGCGTGACAGATACGCAGTATTTT. Amino acid sequence: CASSRGPTSVTDTQYF.

J is TRBJ1-5 and V is TRBV6-1; tentatively, D is TRBD1 (6 bases). CDR3 length: 14 amino acids. V gave up 2 bases and J gave up 7 bases, with 12 bases separating them. Germline V gives CDR1 MNHNS, CDR2 SASEGT. CDR3 in amino acids: CASSEMQGRQPQHF. The CDR3 DNA follows: TGTGCCAGCAGTGAAATGCAGGGGCGGCAGCCCCAGCATTTT.

The chain is built from TRBV4-1 and TRBJ1-1; D is perhaps TRBD1 (5 bases). The CDR3 is 14 residues long. Germline loops: CDR1 MGHRA, CDR2 YSYEKL. V was pared by 4 bases and J by 7 bases, with 16 bases between. The CDR3 loop is CASSPRGYSLEAFF. CDR3 sequence (DNA): TGCGCCAGCAGCCCCCGGGGGTATTCCCTTGAAGCTTTCTTT.

This clone has only one observation. The CDR3 coding sequence is TGTGCCTGGAGTGTGCAACAGGGAATCGTGGGGGCCAACGTCCTGACTTTC. It yields the protein CAWSVQQGIVGANVLTF. The J gene is TRBJ2-6, the V gene TRBV30; the D gene is possibly TRBD1 (6 bases). Per germline, CDR1 GTSNPN and CDR2 SVGIG (reference sequence). V lost 0 bases, J lost 4 bases, and 16 bases lay in between. The CDR3 contains 17 residues.

This clone was counted only a few times. The chain joins TRBV9 to TRBJ2-5, with 7 bases that match TRBD2. CDR1 and CDR2 from the germline V gene are SGDLS and YYNGEE. Trimming removed 0 bases from V and 9 bases from J; junction bases left unmatched: 14. The CDR3 covers 16 residues. DNA of the CDR3: TGTGCCAGCAGCGTAGGGCTAGCGGTTACCTTAGGGGCCCAGTACTTC. This translates into CASSVGLAVTLGAQYF.

The chain combines TRBV6-1 with TRBJ2-7, with 9 bases lining up with TRBD2. V lost 5 bases, J lost 11 bases, and 10 bases stayed unmatched. Looked up from germline, CDR1 is MNHNS and CDR2 is SASEGT. This CDR3 region has 13 residues. CDR3 region: CASSKTLAGAEYF. The CDR3, as DNA: TGTGCCAGCAGTAAAACTTTAGCGGGAGCCGAGTACTTC.

This chain joins TRBV18 and TRBJ2-1; D might be TRBD2 (6 bases). Germline loops: CDR1 KGHSH, CDR2 LQKENI. Trimming left V 3 bases short and J 9 bases short, with 15 bases between. CDR3 length: 14 residues. The CDR3 DNA follows: TGTGCCAGCTCACCGCCGACTAGGGCCGGTGAGCAGTTCTTC. Its translation: CASSPPTRAGEQFF.

The chain is built from TRBV30 and TRBJ2-7; 7 positions match TRBD2. The germline CDR1 and CDR2 sequences are GTSNPN and SVGIG (reference sequence). The CDR3 runs 14 residues. Germline trimming cut 2 bases from V and 2 bases from J; bases unmatched to any gene: 6. CDR3 sequence: CAWSFGTMAYEQYF. The CDR3 nucleotides read TGTGCCTGGAGTTTCGGGACTATGGCCTACGAGCAGTACTTC.

The chain joins TRBV7-3 to TRBJ2-3; D possibly corresponds to TRBD2 (5 bases). Germline V gives CDR1 SGHTA, CDR2 FQGTGA. Trimming pared 2 bases from V and 2 bases from J, leaving 14 bases between. The CDR3 contains 16 residues. The CDR3 DNA follows: TGTGCCAGCAGCTTAGGAGTGGGAGCCTCCACAGATACGCAGTATTTT. Residues: CASSLGVGASTDTQYF. Together with reference TRBV7-3 and TRBJ2-3, the CDR3 gives the full variable domain: GAGVSQTPSNKVTEKGKYVELRCDPISGHTALYWYRQSLGQGPEFLIYFQGTGAADDSGLPNDRFFAVRPEGSVSTLKIQRTERGDSAVYLCASSLGVGASTDTQYFGPGTRLTVL.

V and J are TRBV19 and TRBJ2-1; 8 nucleotides line up with TRBD2. The CDR3 covers 16 residues. The germline gives CDR1 LNHDA, CDR2 SQIVND (reference sequence). V shed 1 base and J 6 bases; nucleotides not matched to a gene: 8. CDR3 amino acids: CASSIVVGRARNEQFF. CDR3 DNA sequence: TGTGCCAGTAGTATAGTAGTCGGGAGGGCCCGCAATGAGCAGTTCTTC. Filled out from reference TRBV19 and TRBJ2-1, the complete variable domain reads DGGITQSPKYLFRKEGQNVTLSCEQNLNHDAMYWYRQDPGQGLRLIYYSQIVNDFQKGDIAEGYSVSREKKESFPLTVTSAQKNPTAFYLCASSIVVGRARNEQFFGPGTRLTVL.

J is TRBJ2-3 and V is TRBV5-4; tentatively, D is TRBD1 (6 bases). Trimming stripped 4 bases from V and 5 bases from J, with 17 bases between. The germline V gene has CDR1 SGHNT and CDR2 YYREEE (reference sequence). The CDR3 loop spans 15 amino acids. This chain's CDR3 is CASSPKGHTRDTQYF. Here the CDR3 DNA reads TGTGCCAGCAGCCCAAAGGGACATACGAGAGATACGCAGTATTTT. The variable domain in full, completed from reference TRBV5-4 and TRBJ2-3, reads ETGVTQSPTHLIKTRGQQVTLRCSSQSGHNTVSWYQQALGQGPQFIFQYYREEENGRGNFPPRFSGLQFPNYSSELNVNALELDDSALYLCASSPKGHTRDTQYFGPGTRLTVL.

In this sample, this clone turned up once. The chain recombines TRBV15 with TRBJ2-5, with D possibly being TRBD1 (5 bases). The CDR3 spans 12 residues. V was trimmed by 5 bases and J by 5 bases, leaving 9 bases between them. Germline-derived CDR1 and CDR2 are LNHNV and YYDKDF (reference sequence). CDR3: CATSDQGETQYF. CDR3 in DNA: TGTGCCACCAGCGATCAGGGCGAGACCCAGTACTTC.